This TCR beta chain is from a study of cytomegalovirus exposure and HLA in healthy donors. Germline CDR1 and CDR2: MNHNY and SVGAGI (reference sequence). The CDR3 is made up of 16 amino acids. With 4 bases removed from V and 2 bases from J, the gap between germline ends came to 17 bases. A multiplex PCR was run with 60 Vbeta primers and 13 Jbeta primers. Assay used: immunoSEQ multiplex PCR; TCRdb lists only in-frame clones, some missing. The sample records more than 85,000 clones, more than 60% being singletons. This clone occurred once. The specimen sequenced was PBMCs. The V call is TRBV6-6, the J call TRBJ2-5, with D maybe TRBD2 (6 bases). The TCR was taken from a young woman in good health and CMV-seropositive. The CDR3 reads CASSSSGVPVQETQYF. The CDR3 DNA is TGTGCCAGCAGTTCATCGGGGGTCCCTGTTCAAGAGACCCAGTACTTC.